These 2 T cell receptor beta chains were all obtained from the same sample, sequenced in a study of T-cell memory formation after mild COVID-19. TCRdb reprocessed the 5' RACE reads with MiXCR, giving one entry per CDR3 protein. This repertoire shows around 250,000 distinct CDR3 sequences, 16% found once; its top ten account for 22%. Input material: PBMCs or a T cell subset sorted from them (not recorded which). The receptors shown here come from a man in his late teens or twenties who had mild COVID-19 (a few samples of this study predate the infection). Cell type and time point are not known.

This clonotype was counted only a few times. The J gene is TRBJ1-1, the V gene TRBV2; D perhaps matches TRBD1 (5 bases). Germline CDR1 SNHLY, CDR2 FYNNEI. Trimming left V 6 bases short and J 1 base short, with 15 bases between. CDR3 length: 15 residues. The CDR3 region is CASRRRERGNTEAFF. DNA of the CDR3: TGTGCCAGCAGGAGAAGAGAAAGGGGGAACACTGAAGCTTTCTTT.

The chain links TRBV24-1 to TRBJ2-5; 7 bases agree with TRBD2. CDR1 and CDR2 (germline): KGHDR, SFDVKD. V shed 9 bases, J shed 3 bases, and the junction held 9 bases outside the gene matches. CDR3 length equals 14 residues. The CDR3 DNA reads TGTGCCACCTCGGCTGTAGGGAGGGAAGAGACCCAGTACTTC. Translation gives CATSAVGREETQYF.